The clone carrying this T cell receptor beta chain was observed a single time. Its antigen is unidentified. Stated time point: baseline pretreatment blood. Treatment: 15 Gy SBRT to primary tumor, nephrectomy 4 weeks later. This record comes from a study of radiation and T cells in renal cell carcinoma. Overall study results and limits: From baseline, blood top tumor clonotypes peaked at 2 weeks post-radiation.

Germline V gene sequence: CDR1 MNHEY, CDR2 SVGAGI. Between the trimmed V and J ends, which lost 0 bases and 7 bases, there was a span of 12 bases. There are 14 residues in the CDR3. The repertoire was sequenced with immunoSEQ multiplex PCR; TCRdb's copy has only in-frame clones and lacks some. The repertoire has more than 95,000 clones, about four fifths of them found once; the top ten carry under 4%. The input for sequencing was blood, taken from a patient whose treatment included radiotherapy and nephrectomy. This TCR came from a woman aged 55-69 years with renal cell carcinoma. V usage is TRBV6-5 and J usage is TRBJ1-2, with D hard to call. The CDR3 region is CASSYSLEVSGYTF. The DNA of the CDR3 is TGTGCCAGCAGTTACTCATTAGAGGTCTCTGGCTACACCTTC.